This T cell receptor (beta chain) derives from a study of untreated major depressive disorder. The assay was immunoSEQ multiplex PCR, and TCRdb's table has in-frame clones only and misses some. Here the sample spans about 21,000 clones, approximately 95% being singletons. CDR1 is SEHNR and CDR2 is FQNEAQ in the germline V gene (reference sequence). The CDR3 is 14 amino acids. V was cut by 7 bases and J by 4 bases, with 14 bases left in between. Sequences were obtained from CD4+ T cells from PBMCs. This TCR came from a young man in good health. The chain is built from TRBV7-9 and TRBJ2-1; D is unresolved. This CDR3 reads CASIPGWDYNEQFF. Here the CDR3 DNA reads TGTGCCAGCATCCCAGGCTGGGATTACAATGAGCAGTTCTTC.